This T cell receptor beta chain was retrieved from a study of identifying expanded T cells in peripheral blood. Study-wide points: Variance in clone template counts between approximately 2-week samples significantly increased with total template count across all healthy donors. Technical replicates showed about 1.2 changed clones; two weeks roughly 16; four weeks 19.

During the collection period, no donor immune events like infections were recorded. Germline-derived CDR1 and CDR2 are SGHRS and YFSETQ. The CDR3 runs to 14 residues. V gave up 2 bases and J gave up 8 bases; unmatched junction bases: 2. Concerning this clone: Its antigen remains unidentified.

Here immunoSEQ multiplex PCR was the method, and the copy in TCRdb shows in-frame clones only, minus some. In the table there are roughly 96,000 clones, 88% of which are singletons. What was sequenced was blood. The chain uses TRBV5-1 and TRBJ1-6, with 9 bases fitting TRBD1. The TCR originated in a person aged 18-70 years in good health. The CDR3 DNA reads TGCGCCAGCAGCTTACAGGGGGCAGATTCACCCCTCCACTTT. Translated: CASSLQGADSPLHF.